The clone carrying this T cell receptor (beta chain) was seen a handful of times. As yet, its antigen is unknown. Germline V CDR1 and CDR2: SGHRS, YFSETQ. Trimming cost V 4 bases and J 4 bases; bases outside gene matches: 5. The CDR3 extends over 13 amino acids. The use of a sample-barcoded 5' primer and a J-beta primer mix characterized a second PCR of about 7 to 12 cycles. TCRdb passed the 5' RACE reads through MiXCR, listing each CDR3 protein once. The sample holds about 1.6 million distinct CDR3 sequences; roughly a third are singletons and the top ten take about 11%. The sample comes from a study of blood T cells in healthy people across ages. Study context: Template switching recovered approximately one barcoded beta molecule for every two T cells.

The study, taken as a whole, reports: Strongly correlated with naive T cell percentage was TCR beta diversity. Diversity of TCR beta per million T cells declined in a roughly linear way with age.

Sequenced: blood. The chain employs TRBV5-1 and TRBJ2-7; TRBD2 aligns across 7 bases. The receptor was isolated from a woman in her twenties or thirties in good health. This chain's CDR3 is CASSGRTSYEQYF. In nucleotides, the CDR3 is TGCGCCAGCAGCGGAAGGACTAGTTACGAGCAGTACTTC.